The 24 T cell receptor beta chains below were found in one sample sequenced in a study of blood T cell repertoires in COVID-19. Libraries were prepared by immunoSEQ multiplex PCR; TCRdb keeps only in-frame clonotypes and omits some of them. Of roughly 330,000 clones in the sample, around nine tenths are singletons; the top ten hold approximately 4%. Sequences were obtained from peripheral blood. The receptor set was obtained from a woman between 50 and 59 years old with active or convalescent COVID-19.

This sequence joins TRBV6-5 and TRBJ1-1; perhaps TRBD1 as D (5 bases). The germline V gene encodes CDR1 MNHEY and CDR2 SVGAGI. The CDR3 spans 14 residues. Trimming took off 7 bases at V and 0 bases at J, with 12 bases between the two ends. CDR3 sequence (DNA): TGTGCCAGCACGCATGGGGGGGTGAACACTGAAGCTTTCTTT. Protein product: CASTHGGVNTEAFF.

The chain couples TRBV11-2 to TRBJ2-2; D might be TRBD1 (5 bases). Deletions cut 2 bases from V and 2 bases from J, with 9 bases between. Germline V gives CDR1 SGHAT, CDR2 FQNNGV. This CDR3 contains 15 residues. The CDR3 is CASSLRQGNTGELFF. The DNA of the CDR3 is TGTGCCAGCAGCTTAAGGCAGGGTAACACCGGGGAGCTGTTTTTT.

The gene calls are TRBV7-2 and TRBJ2-2; D perhaps matches TRBD2 (6 bases). The length of the CDR3 is 15 residues. Trimming left V 4 bases short and J 0 bases short, with 9 bases between. Germline-derived CDR1 and CDR2 are SGHTA and FQGNSA. CDR3 DNA sequence: TGTGCCAGCAGCTGGCGGGGACCGAACACCGGGGAGCTGTTTTTT. This encodes CASSWRGPNTGELFF.

The V call is TRBV11-3, the J call TRBJ2-7; D remains unclear. Germline values: CDR1 SGHNT, CDR2 YENEEA. The CDR3 totals 13 residues. Trimming removed 3 bases at V and 3 bases at J, with 9 bases between. CDR3 sequence reads: CASSFSPLYEQYF. CDR3 bases: TGTGCCAGCAGCTTTTCTCCCCTCTACGAGCAGTACTTC.

V and J are TRBV12-3 or TRBV12-4 and TRBJ2-1, with TRBD2 matching over 9 bases. J lost 4 bases, V lost 5 bases, and 0 bases had no gene match. The CDR3 runs to 13 residues. CDR3 amino acids: CASSGLAYNEQFF. As DNA, the CDR3 is TGTGCCAGCAGTGGACTAGCGTACAATGAGCAGTTCTTC.

V is TRBV28 and J is TRBJ2-2; a weak D match, TRBD2 (7 bases). Germline assignment: CDR1 MDHEN and CDR2 SYDVKM. The V and J ends lost 6 bases and 10 bases respectively, with 15 bases between them. CDR3 length equals 13 residues. The CDR3 spells CASRLGGGPELFF. The CDR3 DNA reads TGTGCCAGCAGACTAGGGGGAGGGCCGGAGCTGTTTTTT.

The chain recombines TRBV6-5 with TRBJ1-2, with D hard to call. The germline CDR1 and CDR2 sequences are MNHEY and SVGAGI. This CDR3 comprises 14 residues. The V gene lost 3 bases and the J gene lost 0 bases, with 8 bases spanning the gap. Written as DNA, the CDR3 is TGTGCCAGCAGTTATCAGGCCCCTAACTATGGCTACACCTTC. Encoded protein: CASSYQAPNYGYTF.

The rearrangement uses TRBV5-3 and TRBJ2-7, with D possibly matching TRBD2 (5 bases). TRBV5-3 is given ORF status, its function remaining uncertain. V was shortened by 5 bases and J by 3 bases, with 9 bases between the two germline ends. The CDR3 has 12 amino acids. The CDR3 is CARRGGDYEQYF. DNA for the CDR3: TGTGCCAGAAGAGGAGGAGACTACGAGCAGTACTTC.

The V and J genes are TRBV27 and TRBJ2-3, with a possible D match to TRBD2 (6 bases). Germline CDR1 and CDR2: MNHEY and SMNVEV (reference sequence). The CDR3 contains 15 residues. V dropped 4 bases and J dropped 5 bases, with 16 bases sitting between them. The DNA for the CDR3 is TGTGCCAGCAGTTCGTCTGGGGGGATAAGAGATACGCAGTATTTT. It codes for CASSSSGGIRDTQYF.

This chain uses TRBV4-1 with TRBJ2-7, with TRBD1 identical over 10 bases. V lost 0 bases to trimming and J lost 5 bases; unmatched junction nucleotides: 7. CDR1 is MGHRA, CDR2 YSYEKL, per germline. This CDR3 contains 16 residues. CDR3 loop: CASSQDLRGTGDEQYF. In DNA form, the CDR3 reads TGCGCCAGCAGCCAAGATCTACGTGGGACAGGGGACGAGCAGTACTTC.

The rearrangement uses TRBV28 and TRBJ1-1; D gene ambiguous. CDR3 size: 13 residues. Trimming pared 3 bases from V and 5 bases from J, leaving 10 bases between. Per the germline V gene, CDR1 is MDHEN and CDR2 is SYDVKM. The DNA of the CDR3 is TGTGCCAGCAGTTTCCCCTCCGGGACTGAAGCTTTCTTT. Translating gives CASSFPSGTEAFF. The full variable domain, in which reference TRBV28 and TRBJ1-1 provide the parts outside the CDR3, is DVKVTQSSRYLVKRTGEKVFLECVQDMDHENMFWYRQDPGLGLRLIYFSYDVKMKEKGDIPEGYSVSREKKERFSLILESASTNQTSMYLCASSFPSGTEAFFGQGTRLTVV.

The J gene is TRBJ2-5, the V gene TRBV12-5; possible D gene TRBD2, 7 bases. V lost 1 base and J lost 5, with 23 bases in between. Germline V gene data show CDR1 as LGHNT and CDR2 as FRNRAP. CDR3 length: 18 residues. The CDR3 spells CASGLDSPWGGKRETQYF. CDR3 in DNA: TGTGCTAGTGGTTTGGACTCACCTTGGGGGGGCAAGAGGGAGACCCAGTACTTC.

This chain joins TRBV6-4 and TRBJ2-1; unclear D gene. V lost 4 bases and J 6 bases, leaving 7 bases between the germline ends. Germline V CDR1 and CDR2: MRHNA, SNTAGT. There are 12 residues in the CDR3. The CDR3 region is CASSGGINEQFF. The CDR3 nucleotides read TGTGCCAGCAGTGGTGGCATCAATGAGCAGTTCTTC.

The chain links TRBV24-1 to TRBJ2-7, with a tentative D call TRBD1 (6 bases). The germline gives CDR1 KGHDR, CDR2 SFDVKD. The CDR3 totals 13 residues. V dropped 8 bases and J dropped 2 bases, with 12 bases sitting between them. The CDR3 coding sequence is TGTGCCACCACTCGGACAGAGGCCTACGAGCAGTACTTC. Its translation: CATTRTEAYEQYF.

The gene calls are TRBV4-1 and TRBJ2-3; no definite D call. CDR3 length equals 15 residues. Germline V CDR1 and CDR2: MGHRA, YSYEKL. V lost 5 bases and J lost 2, with 14 bases in between. The CDR3 DNA sequence: TGCGCCAGCAGCTTCGCCGGAGCGTTCACAGATACGCAGTATTTT. It is translated as CASSFAGAFTDTQYF.

The chain is built from TRBV18 and TRBJ1-2, with D possibly TRBD1 on 5 matching bases. The germline V gene encodes CDR1 KGHSH and CDR2 LQKENI. The CDR3 consists of 16 residues. The ends were cut back, 2 bases at V and 8 bases at J, with 21 bases in the middle. CDR3 amino acids: CASSPREGAAKEGYTF. CDR3 DNA sequence: TGTGCCAGCTCACCAAGGGAAGGGGCGGCGAAGGAGGGCTACACCTTC. Supplemented by reference TRBV18 and TRBJ1-2, the full variable domain reads NAGVMQNPRHLVRRRGQEARLRCSPMKGHSHVYWYRQLPEEGLKFMVYLQKENIIDESGMPKERFSAEFPKEGPSILRIQQVVRGDSAAYFCASSPREGAAKEGYTFGSGTRLTVV.

On this clone itself: Other DNA variants within this sample encode the same CDR3. This chain joins TRBV18 and TRBJ1-5; D uncertain. Trimming cost V 3 bases and J 10 bases, with 13 bases left between them. Germline V gene lookup returns CDR1 KGHSH and CDR2 LQKENI. The CDR3 covers 13 residues. CDR3 coding DNA: TGTGCCAGCTCACCGGGCTTAAACCAACCCCAGCATTTT. Translating it yields CASSPGLNQPQHF.

This chain joins TRBV7-2 and TRBJ2-3, with D maybe TRBD2 (6 bases). CDR3 length: 15 residues. In germline, CDR1 is SGHTA, CDR2 FQGNSA. Between the trimmed V and J ends, which lost 1 base and 6 bases, there was a span of 14 bases. The CDR3 here is CASSLVGYRGDTQYF. Here the CDR3 DNA reads TGTGCCAGCAGCTTAGTAGGTTATCGGGGGGATACGCAGTATTTT.

The chain employs TRBV29-1 and TRBJ1-2, with 7 positions matching TRBD1. Germline CDR1 is SQVTM and CDR2 is ANQGSEA. Trimming at V came to 0 bases and at J to 10 bases, leaving 11 bases not matched to a gene. The CDR3 is 14 amino acids. CDR3 residues: CSVEDPRGPLIYTF. In DNA, the CDR3 is TGCAGCGTTGAAGATCCGAGGGGGCCGTTGATCTACACCTTC.

J is TRBJ1-5 and V is TRBV3-1 (or the pseudogene TRBV3-2); a possible D gene is TRBD1 (5 bases). This CDR3 is 14 amino acids long. The V and J ends lost 1 base and 4 bases respectively, with 8 bases between them. Germline CDR1 reads LGHDT; CDR2 reads YNNKEL (reference sequence). The CDR3 region has the DNA TGTGCCAGCAGCCAAGGCAGGGTAAATCAGCCCCAGCATTTT. Its translation: CASSQGRVNQPQHF.

The chain is built from TRBV3-1 (or the pseudogene TRBV3-2) and TRBJ2-1, with TRBD2 matching 11 bases. The ends lost 1 base at V and 4 bases at J; junction bases unmatched: 0. The CDR3 spans 15 residues. Per the germline V gene, CDR1 is LGHDT and CDR2 is YNNKEL (reference sequence). The CDR3 is CASSQVAGGYNEQFF. CDR3 sequence (DNA): TGTGCCAGCAGCCAAGTAGCGGGAGGGTACAATGAGCAGTTCTTC.

The chain recombines TRBV5-4 with TRBJ2-6, with 9 bases identical to TRBD1. The CDR3 length is 16 residues. J gave up 2 bases and V 3 bases, and 3 bases lay outside the gene matches. Germline CDR1 is SGHNT and CDR2 is YYREEE (reference sequence). The CDR3 is CASSWGTGTGANVLTF. DNA for the CDR3: TGTGCCAGCAGCTGGGGGACAGGGACTGGGGCCAACGTCCTGACTTTC.

This clone was observed a single time. CDR3 amino acids: CASSLDPGLSNKQFF. The DNA for the CDR3 is TGTGCCAGCAGCTTAGATCCGGGGTTGAGTAATAAGCAGTTCTTC. This chain links TRBV11-2 with TRBJ2-1, with a possible D match to TRBD2 (5 bases). The CDR3 length is 15 residues. CDR1 is SGHAT and CDR2 is FQNNGV in the germline V gene. V was clipped by 0 bases and J by 11 bases, with 17 bases between them.

The rearrangement links TRBV19 to TRBJ1-2; D gene uncertain. Looked up from germline, CDR1 is LNHDA and CDR2 is SQIVND (reference sequence). V was clipped by 6 bases and J by 3 bases, with 14 bases between them. This CDR3 region has 14 residues. Written as DNA, the CDR3 is TGTGCCAGTAGGAGCGGGAAGCATTACTATGGCTACACCTTC. Protein product: CASRSGKHYYGYTF.